A single sample gave rise to the 31 T cell receptor beta chains below, sequenced in a study of glioma-infiltrating T cells after dendritic cell vaccination. Method: immunoSEQ multiplex PCR; TCRdb's copy keeps in-frame clones and lacks some. The repertoire holds about 73,000 clones, with about 80% as singletons. Source: blood, taken before dendritic cell vaccination. Every receptor here comes from a human donor with glioblastoma.

V gene TRBV6-1 combines with J gene TRBJ1-2, with TRBD1 matching over 10 bases. Germline V gene sequence: CDR1 MNHNS, CDR2 SASEGT. CDR3 length: 13 residues. V lost 6 bases and J lost 6; bases outside the gene matches: 4. The CDR3: CASRLGTGDGYTF. As DNA, the CDR3 is TGTGCCAGCAGACTCGGGACAGGGGATGGCTACACCTTC.

The J gene is TRBJ1-1, the V gene TRBV5-1; D perhaps matches TRBD1 (6 bases). The CDR3 length is 17 residues. Germline V gene data show CDR1 as SGHRS and CDR2 as YFSETQ. With 3 bases removed from V and 1 base from J, the gap between germline ends came to 19 bases. DNA of the CDR3: TGCGCCAGCAGCTATTACCCGGACAGCCAGCCGAACACTGAAGCTTTCTTT. Protein: CASSYYPDSQPNTEAFF.

V usage is TRBV6-1 and J usage is TRBJ1-1; possible D gene TRBD1, 6 bases. Trimming stripped 5 bases from V and 2 bases from J, with 12 bases between. The germline V gene has CDR1 MNHNS and CDR2 SASEGT. The CDR3 extends over 14 amino acids. The CDR3 region has the DNA TGTGCCAGCAGTCAACAACAGGGAAACACTGAAGCTTTCTTT. Translating it yields CASSQQQGNTEAFF.

The chain joins TRBV2 to TRBJ2-2; 7 nucleotides line up with TRBD1. The length of the CDR3 is 15 residues. After removal of 6 bases from V and 1 base from J, the junction contained 5 bases not matched to a gene. Per germline, CDR1 SNHLY and CDR2 FYNNEI. The CDR3 here is CASSLRTGNTGELFF. The CDR3 region has the DNA TGTGCCAGCAGCCTTAGGACAGGGAACACCGGGGAGCTGTTTTTT.

V and J are TRBV5-6 and TRBJ2-1; 9 bases align to TRBD1. This CDR3 is 15 amino acids long. Per the germline V gene, CDR1 is SGHDT and CDR2 is YYEEEE. V lost 5 bases, J lost 2 bases, and 5 bases stayed unmatched. The CDR3 loop is CASSSRQGAYNEQFF. For the CDR3, the DNA is TGTGCCAGCAGTTCCAGACAGGGGGCCTACAATGAGCAGTTCTTC.

This clone was recorded once. The chain carries TRBV6-5 and TRBJ1-6, with D possibly TRBD1 on 6 matching bases. Trimming stripped 2 bases from V and 5 bases from J, with 13 bases between. Germline V gene sequence: CDR1 MNHEY, CDR2 SVGAGI. CDR3 length: 16 residues. Here the CDR3 reads CASSYNGQINNSPLHF. Written as DNA, the CDR3 is TGTGCCAGCAGTTACAACGGACAGATAAATAATTCACCCCTCCACTTT.

This sequence joins TRBV19 and TRBJ2-7; TRBD1 matches at 7 bases. The CDR3 has 16 amino acids. Trimming at V came to 1 base and at J to 2 bases, leaving 8 bases not matched to a gene. Germline CDR1 and CDR2: LNHDA and SQIVND (reference sequence). CDR3 nucleotides: TGTGCCAGTAGTATAGGGTACGGGACAGTTACCTACGAGCAGTACTTC. Its translation is CASSIGYGTVTYEQYF. Using reference TRBV19 and TRBJ2-7 for the parts outside the CDR3, the full variable domain is DGGITQSPKYLFRKEGQNVTLSCEQNLNHDAMYWYRQDPGQGLRLIYYSQIVNDFQKGDIAEGYSVSREKKESFPLTVTSAQKNPTAFYLCASSIGYGTVTYEQYFGPGTRLTVT.

The table lists this clone with a count of one. The genes are TRBV6-5 and TRBJ1-1, with D possibly matching TRBD1 (5 bases). The V gene's germline CDR1 is MNHEY and CDR2 SVGAGI. This CDR3 is 13 amino acids long. V gave up 3 bases and J gave up 3 bases, with 8 bases separating them. In DNA form, the CDR3 reads TGTGCCAGCAGTTATGGGGGGTACACTGAAGCTTTCTTT. Translating it yields CASSYGGYTEAFF.

This chain uses TRBV7-2 with TRBJ1-5, with 8 bases that match TRBD1. V was pared by 4 bases and J by 7 bases, with 3 bases of the junction left unmatched. CDR1 and CDR2 from the germline V gene are SGHTA and FQGNSA. This CDR3 has 13 amino acids. The CDR3 DNA reads TGTGCCAGCAGCTCGGACAGGGTACAGCCCCAGCATTTT. It yields the protein CASSSDRVQPQHF. Full variable domain (missing parts from reference TRBV7-2 and TRBJ1-5): GAGVSQSPSNKVTEKGKDVELRCDPISGHTALYWYRQSLGQGLEFLIYFQGNSAPDKSGLPSDRFSAERTGGSVSTLTIQRTQQEDSAVYLCASSSDRVQPQHFGDGTRLSIL.

The count of this clone is one. The rearrangement uses TRBV10-2 and TRBJ1-5; 10 bases are shared with TRBD1. Germline V CDR1 and CDR2: WSHSY, SAAADI. The CDR3 loop spans 14 amino acids. The junction had 5 bases not matched to a gene; V was cut back by 8 bases and J by 4 bases. CDR3 DNA sequence: TGCGCCAGCGCGGGACAGGGGATTAATCAGCCCCAGCATTTT. Its protein product is CASAGQGINQPQHF.

The chain uses TRBV7-6 and TRBJ1-5, with a weak D call TRBD1 (6 bases). The CDR3 covers 13 residues. Trimming left V 5 bases short and J 4 bases short, with 9 bases between. Per germline, CDR1 SGHVS and CDR2 FNYEAQ. CDR3 coding DNA: TGTGCCAGCAGCGCCGGACAGAATCAGCCCCAGCATTTT. It codes for CASSAGQNQPQHF.

This chain uses TRBV7-2 with TRBJ2-2; D remains unclear. V lost 5 bases and J 3 bases, leaving 13 bases between the germline ends. The CDR3 is 15 amino acids. Germline CDR1 and CDR2: SGHTA and FQGNSA. The CDR3 sequence is CASSIDISYTGELFF. For the CDR3, the DNA is TGTGCCAGCAGCATAGACATCTCCTACACCGGGGAGCTGTTTTTT.

The chain recombines TRBV5-6 with TRBJ2-7; D possibly corresponds to TRBD1 (6 bases). V was trimmed by 4 bases and J by 3 bases, leaving 17 bases between them. The CDR3 runs 15 residues. Germline CDR1 reads SGHDT; CDR2 reads YYEEEE. This chain's CDR3 is CASSGGSGTHYEQYF. For the CDR3, the DNA is TGTGCCAGCAGCGGAGGCTCCGGGACACACTACGAGCAGTACTTC.

This clone was detected a few times. The rearrangement links TRBV5-1 to TRBJ2-1, with 11 positions matching TRBD2. V shed 4 bases and J 9 bases; nucleotides not matched to a gene: 12. Germline V CDR1 and CDR2: SGHRS, YFSETQ. The CDR3 is 16 amino acids. This CDR3 is CASSRTIAGGRGEQFF. The CDR3 nucleotides read TGCGCCAGCAGCCGGACCATAGCGGGAGGGCGTGGTGAGCAGTTCTTC.

The chain joins TRBV5-6 to TRBJ1-3, with D possibly TRBD1 on 6 matching bases. This CDR3 contains 17 residues. Per germline, CDR1 SGHDT and CDR2 YYEEEE. V dropped 2 bases and J dropped 0 bases, with 15 bases sitting between them. CDR3 bases: TGTGCCAGCAGCTTAGTACAGGGACCAGCCTCTGGAAACACCATATATTTT. This codes for CASSLVQGPASGNTIYF.

The gene calls are TRBV15 and TRBJ1-2; no definite D call. CDR3 length: 16 residues. Germline V CDR1 and CDR2: LNHNV, YYDKDF (reference sequence). Trimming cost V 2 bases and J 4 bases, with 17 bases left between them. This chain's CDR3 is CATSRSIGNNFYGYTF. The CDR3 coding sequence is TGTGCCACCAGCAGAAGTATCGGGAACAACTTCTATGGCTACACCTTC.

The table lists this clone with a few counts. The chain uses TRBV2 and TRBJ2-1; D might be TRBD2 (7 bases). The CDR3 runs 12 residues. The germline V gene has CDR1 SNHLY and CDR2 FYNNEI. Trimming removed 11 bases at V and 9 bases at J, with 17 bases between. The CDR3 DNA is TGTGCCTGTTACCTAAGGGGGGGTGAGCAGTTCTTC. Amino acids: CACYLRGGEQFF.

The chain couples TRBV10-3 to TRBJ2-2; a possible D gene is TRBD1 (6 bases). Trimming took 5 bases from V and 4 from J, leaving 17 bases between them. This CDR3 contains 16 residues. CDR1 and CDR2 from the germline V gene are ENHRY and SYGVKD. Here the CDR3 reads CAISQGLGRGTGELFF. In DNA, the CDR3 is TGTGCCATCAGTCAGGGTTTGGGCAGGGGCACCGGGGAGCTGTTTTTT.

The V call is TRBV7-3, the J call TRBJ1-2, with 12 nucleotides matching TRBD1. Unmatched junction bases numbered 3, after V lost 0 bases and J lost 7 bases. The CDR3 consists of 15 residues. In germline, CDR1 is SGHTA, CDR2 FQGTGA. DNA of the CDR3: TGTGCCAGCAGCTTAACGGGACAGGGGGCGGTTGGCTACACCTTC. Amino acid sequence: CASSLTGQGAVGYTF.

The chain combines TRBV27 with TRBJ2-1; 10 bases are shared with TRBD2. In germline, CDR1 is MNHEY, CDR2 SMNVEV (reference sequence). V gave up 6 bases and J gave up 1 base; unmatched junction bases: 6. The CDR3 loop spans 16 amino acids. CDR3 residues: CASRGLAGASYNEQFF. The DNA for the CDR3 is TGTGCCAGCAGAGGTCTAGCGGGGGCTTCCTACAATGAGCAGTTCTTC.

The V gene is TRBV6-1, the J gene TRBJ2-7; D possibly corresponds to TRBD1 (5 bases). The V gene lost 3 bases and the J gene lost 6 bases, with 15 bases spanning the gap. There are 14 residues in the CDR3. Germline V gene data show CDR1 as MNHNS and CDR2 as SASEGT. The CDR3: CASSDQTDHPEQYV. The CDR3 DNA is TGTGCCAGCAGTGACCAGACAGACCACCCCGAGCAGTACGTC.

The chain carries TRBV4-2 and TRBJ2-3; the match to TRBD2 covers 7 bases. The V and J ends lost 0 bases and 4 bases, in that order; junction bases with no gene match: 4. The CDR3 runs to 15 residues. CDR1 is LGHNA and CDR2 is YNFKEQ in the germline V gene. CDR3 sequence (DNA): TGTGCCAGCAGCCAAGACGGACTAGATCCAGATACGCAGTATTTT. Amino acid sequence: CASSQDGLDPDTQYF.

This clone was recorded a few times. The chain employs TRBV14 and TRBJ2-4; possibly TRBD1 for D (6 bases). The CDR3 spans 17 residues. V dropped 3 bases and J dropped 0 bases, with 15 bases sitting between them. The germline gives CDR1 SGHDN, CDR2 FVKESK. The CDR3 loop is CASSQVGRGLAKNIQYF. CDR3 in DNA: TGTGCCAGCAGCCAGGTCGGCAGGGGCTTAGCCAAAAACATTCAGTACTTC.

The V call is TRBV25-1, the J call TRBJ1-1; D uncertain. The CDR3 totals 14 residues. The V end lost 0 bases, the J end lost 1 base, and 6 bases lay between the germline ends. Germline values: CDR1 MGHDK, CDR2 SYGVNS. CDR3 bases: TGTGCCAGCAGTGAATACTCAGGGAACACTGAAGCTTTCTTT. It yields the protein CASSEYSGNTEAFF.

This chain joins TRBV6-1 and TRBJ2-1; D may be TRBD2 (5 bases). V was clipped by 2 bases and J by 6 bases, with 11 bases between them. Germline loops: CDR1 MNHNS, CDR2 SASEGT. The CDR3 contains 14 residues. CDR3 protein: CASSETEDINEQFF. The CDR3 DNA sequence: TGTGCCAGCAGTGAAACGGAGGATATCAATGAGCAGTTCTTC.

The V gene is TRBV5-1, the J gene TRBJ1-5; 7 bases match TRBD1. The CDR3 has 13 amino acids. CDR1 is SGHRS, CDR2 YFSETQ, per germline. Germline trimming cut 2 bases from V and 5 bases from J; bases unmatched to any gene: 1. Written as DNA, the CDR3 is TGCGCCAGCAGCTTAGACAGGGATCAGCCCCAGCATTTT. Protein sequence: CASSLDRDQPQHF.

The gene calls are TRBV19 and TRBJ2-7; maybe TRBD1 (6 bases). The CDR3 loop spans 15 amino acids. Germline-derived CDR1 and CDR2 are LNHDA and SQIVND (reference sequence). V lost 2 bases to trimming and J lost 0 bases, with 11 bases between them. CDR3 coding DNA: TGTGCCAGTAGTATAATGGTGGGACACTCCTACGAGCAGTACTTC. The encoded protein is CASSIMVGHSYEQYF.

This clone was counted a single time. The genes are TRBV6-1 and TRBJ2-7; TRBD1 is a possible D gene (6 bases). The germline V gene encodes CDR1 MNHNS and CDR2 SASEGT. Trimming cost V 2 bases and J 1 base, with 9 bases left between them. The CDR3 spans 14 residues. The CDR3 nucleotides are TGTGCCAGCAGTGAACGGACAGAGTCCTACGAGCAGTACTTC. The encoded protein is CASSERTESYEQYF.

The chain joins TRBV7-6 to TRBJ2-5; D is possibly TRBD1 (5 bases). With 0 bases removed from V and 5 bases from J, the gap between germline ends came to 19 bases. The CDR3 is made up of 17 amino acids. Germline V CDR1 and CDR2: SGHVS, FNYEAQ. CDR3 in amino acids: CASSLAGAPIGAETQYF. The DNA for the CDR3 is TGTGCCAGCAGCTTAGCTGGCGCACCCATTGGGGCGGAGACCCAGTACTTC.

The J gene is TRBJ2-5, the V gene TRBV6-5; no clear D. Per germline, CDR1 MNHEY and CDR2 SVGAGI. V was pared by 0 bases and J by 4 bases, with 12 bases between. This CDR3 has 15 amino acids. CDR3 DNA sequence: TGTGCCAGCAGTTACTCGATTGCCTCAGGAGAGACCCAGTACTTC. Translation gives CASSYSIASGETQYF.

This clone was seen a handful of times. The chain couples TRBV7-9 to TRBJ2-3; D might be TRBD1 (6 bases). The V end was cut by 0 bases, the J end by 9 bases, with 10 bases between. CDR3 length: 13 amino acids. CDR1 and CDR2 from the germline V gene are SEHNR and FQNEAQ (reference sequence). The DNA of the CDR3 is TGTGCCAGCAGCTTAGCACTCCAGGGGACGCAGTATTTT. Translation: CASSLALQGTQYF.